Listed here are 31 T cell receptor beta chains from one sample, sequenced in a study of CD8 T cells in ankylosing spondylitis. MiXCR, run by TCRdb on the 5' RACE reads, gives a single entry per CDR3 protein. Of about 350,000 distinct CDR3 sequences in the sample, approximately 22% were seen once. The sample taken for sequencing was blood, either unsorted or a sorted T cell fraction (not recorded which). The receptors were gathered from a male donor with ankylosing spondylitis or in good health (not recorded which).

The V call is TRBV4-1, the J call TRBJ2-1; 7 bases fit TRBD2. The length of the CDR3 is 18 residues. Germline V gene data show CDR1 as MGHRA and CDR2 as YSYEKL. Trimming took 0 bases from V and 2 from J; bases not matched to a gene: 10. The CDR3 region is CASSQEMGGESPYNEQFF. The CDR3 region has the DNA TGCGCCAGCAGCCAAGAAATGGGGGGGGAAAGTCCCTACAATGAGCAGTTCTTC.

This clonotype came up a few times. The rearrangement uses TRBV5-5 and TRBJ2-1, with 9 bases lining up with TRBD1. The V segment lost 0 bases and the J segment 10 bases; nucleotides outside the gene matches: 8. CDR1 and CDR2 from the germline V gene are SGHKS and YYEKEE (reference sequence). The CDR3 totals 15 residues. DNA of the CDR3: TGTGCCAGCAGCTTGGCCTGGACAGGGGAGTACGAGCAGTTCTTC. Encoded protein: CASSLAWTGEYEQFF.

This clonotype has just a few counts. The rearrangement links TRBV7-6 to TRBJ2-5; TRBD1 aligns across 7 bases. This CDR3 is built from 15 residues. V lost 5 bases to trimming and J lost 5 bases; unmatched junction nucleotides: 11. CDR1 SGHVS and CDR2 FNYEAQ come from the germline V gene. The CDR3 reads CASSLTKGARETQYF. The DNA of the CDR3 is TGTGCCAGCAGCCTCACAAAGGGGGCGCGGGAGACCCAGTACTTC.

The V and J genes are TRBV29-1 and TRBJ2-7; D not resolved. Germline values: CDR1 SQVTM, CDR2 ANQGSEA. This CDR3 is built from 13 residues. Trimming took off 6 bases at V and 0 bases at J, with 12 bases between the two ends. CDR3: CSVQTASSYEQYF. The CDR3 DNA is TGCAGCGTCCAGACCGCGAGCTCCTACGAGCAGTACTTC.

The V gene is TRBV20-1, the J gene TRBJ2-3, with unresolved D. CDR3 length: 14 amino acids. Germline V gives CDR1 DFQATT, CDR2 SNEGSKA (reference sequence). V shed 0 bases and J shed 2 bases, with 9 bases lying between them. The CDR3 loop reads CSARDTYYTDTQYF. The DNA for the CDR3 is TGCAGTGCTAGAGATACCTACTACACAGATACGCAGTATTTT.

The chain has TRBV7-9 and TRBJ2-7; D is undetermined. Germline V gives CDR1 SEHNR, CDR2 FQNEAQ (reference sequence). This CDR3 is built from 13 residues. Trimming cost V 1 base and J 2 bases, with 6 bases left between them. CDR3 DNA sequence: TGTGCCAGCAGCTTAGATGAGGCCTACGAGCAGTACTTC. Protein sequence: CASSLDEAYEQYF.

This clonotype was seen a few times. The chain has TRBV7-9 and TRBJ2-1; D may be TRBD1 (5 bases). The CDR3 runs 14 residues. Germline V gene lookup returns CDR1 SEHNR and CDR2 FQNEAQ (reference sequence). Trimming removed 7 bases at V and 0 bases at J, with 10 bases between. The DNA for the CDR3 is TGTGCCAGCACCCAGACAGACTCCTACAATGAGCAGTTCTTC. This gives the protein CASTQTDSYNEQFF.

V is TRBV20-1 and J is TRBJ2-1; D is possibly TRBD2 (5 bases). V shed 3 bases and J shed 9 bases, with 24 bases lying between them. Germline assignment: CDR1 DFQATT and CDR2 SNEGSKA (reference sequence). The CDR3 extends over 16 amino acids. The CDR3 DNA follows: TGCAGTGCTAGCCCCTCCGATACGGCCTTACGGGGTGAGCAGTTCTTC. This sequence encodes CSASPSDTALRGEQFF.

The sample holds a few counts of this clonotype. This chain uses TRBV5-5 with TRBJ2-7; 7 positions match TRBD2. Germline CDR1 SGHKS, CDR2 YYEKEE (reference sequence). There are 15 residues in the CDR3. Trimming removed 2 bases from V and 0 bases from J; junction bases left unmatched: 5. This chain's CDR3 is CASSFGLAASYEQYF. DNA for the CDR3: TGTGCCAGCAGCTTTGGCCTAGCGGCCTCCTACGAGCAGTACTTC.

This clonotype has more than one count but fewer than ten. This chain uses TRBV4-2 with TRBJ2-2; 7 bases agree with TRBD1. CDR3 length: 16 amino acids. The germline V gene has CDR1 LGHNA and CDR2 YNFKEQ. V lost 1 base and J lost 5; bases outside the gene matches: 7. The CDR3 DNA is TGTGCCAGCAGCCAAGGTGCAGGGGGTGGTACCGGGGAGCTGTTTTTT. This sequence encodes CASSQGAGGGTGELFF.

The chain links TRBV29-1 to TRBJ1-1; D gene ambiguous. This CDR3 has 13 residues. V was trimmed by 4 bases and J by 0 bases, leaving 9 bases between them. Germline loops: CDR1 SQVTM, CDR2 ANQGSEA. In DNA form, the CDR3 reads TGCAGCGTTGGGGCAGATATGAACACTGAAGCTTTCTTT. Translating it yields CSVGADMNTEAFF.

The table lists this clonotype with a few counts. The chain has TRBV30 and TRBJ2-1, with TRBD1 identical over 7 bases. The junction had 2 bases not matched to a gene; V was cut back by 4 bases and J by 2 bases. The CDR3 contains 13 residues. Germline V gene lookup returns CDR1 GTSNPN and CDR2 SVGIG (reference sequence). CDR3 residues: CAWTGGTYNEQFF. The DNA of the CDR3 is TGTGCCTGGACAGGGGGAACCTACAATGAGCAGTTCTTC. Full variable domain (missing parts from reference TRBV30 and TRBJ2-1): SQTIHQWPATLVQPVGSPLSLECTVEGTSNPNLYWYRQAAGRGLQLLFYSVGIGQISSEVPQNLSASRPQDRQFILSSKKLLLSDSGFYLCAWTGGTYNEQFFGPGTRLTVL.

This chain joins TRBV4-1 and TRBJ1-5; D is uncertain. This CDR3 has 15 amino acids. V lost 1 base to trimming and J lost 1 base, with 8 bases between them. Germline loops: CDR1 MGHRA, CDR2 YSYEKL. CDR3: CASSQGVLSNQPQHF. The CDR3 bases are TGCGCCAGCAGCCAAGGGGTATTAAGCAATCAGCCCCAGCATTTT.

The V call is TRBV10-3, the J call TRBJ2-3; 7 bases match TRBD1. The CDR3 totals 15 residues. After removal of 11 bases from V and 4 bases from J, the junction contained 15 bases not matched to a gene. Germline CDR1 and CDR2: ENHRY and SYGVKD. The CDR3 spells CAVSDRERGPDTQYF. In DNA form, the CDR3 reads TGTGCCGTAAGTGACAGGGAAAGAGGGCCAGATACGCAGTATTTT.

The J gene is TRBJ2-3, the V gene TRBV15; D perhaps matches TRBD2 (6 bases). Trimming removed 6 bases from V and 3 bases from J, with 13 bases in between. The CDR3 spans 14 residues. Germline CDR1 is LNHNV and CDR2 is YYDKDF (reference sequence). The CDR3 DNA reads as TGTGCCACCAGGGTTCCAGGGAGGACAGATACGCAGTATTTT. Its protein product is CATRVPGRTDTQYF.

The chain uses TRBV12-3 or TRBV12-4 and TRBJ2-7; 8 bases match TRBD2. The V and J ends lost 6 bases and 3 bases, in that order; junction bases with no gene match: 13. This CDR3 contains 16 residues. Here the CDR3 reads CASRTPGPREGYEQYF. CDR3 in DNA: TGTGCCAGCAGAACCCCCGGTCCCCGGGAGGGCTACGAGCAGTACTTC.

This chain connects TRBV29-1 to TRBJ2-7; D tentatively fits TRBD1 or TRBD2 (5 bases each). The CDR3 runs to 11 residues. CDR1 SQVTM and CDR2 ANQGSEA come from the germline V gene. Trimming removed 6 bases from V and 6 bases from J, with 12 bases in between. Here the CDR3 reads CSVASGGEQYF. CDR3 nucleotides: TGCAGCGTCGCCTCTGGGGGCGAGCAGTACTTC.

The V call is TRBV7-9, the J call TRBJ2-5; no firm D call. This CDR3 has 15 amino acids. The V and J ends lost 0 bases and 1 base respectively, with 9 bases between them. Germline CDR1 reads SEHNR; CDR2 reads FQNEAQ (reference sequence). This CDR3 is CASSLASPSQETQYF. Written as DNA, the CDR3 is TGTGCCAGCAGCTTAGCGAGCCCAAGCCAAGAGACCCAGTACTTC.

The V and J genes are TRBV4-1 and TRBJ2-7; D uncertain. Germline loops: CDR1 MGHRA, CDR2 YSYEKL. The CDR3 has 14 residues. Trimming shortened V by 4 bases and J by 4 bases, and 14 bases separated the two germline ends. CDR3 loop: CASSPLGLGYEQYF. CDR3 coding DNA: TGCGCCAGCAGCCCTCTTGGCCTCGGATACGAGCAGTACTTC.

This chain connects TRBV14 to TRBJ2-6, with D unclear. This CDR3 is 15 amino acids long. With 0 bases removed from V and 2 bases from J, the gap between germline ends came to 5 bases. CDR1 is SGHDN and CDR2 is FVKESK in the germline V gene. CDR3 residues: CASSQEIAGANVLTF. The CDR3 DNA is TGTGCCAGCAGCCAAGAGATAGCTGGGGCCAACGTCCTGACTTTC.

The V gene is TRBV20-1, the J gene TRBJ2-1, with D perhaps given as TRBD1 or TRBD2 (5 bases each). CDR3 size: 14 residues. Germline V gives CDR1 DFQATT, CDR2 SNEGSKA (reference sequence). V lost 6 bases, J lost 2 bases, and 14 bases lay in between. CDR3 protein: CSAPGPLTYNEQFF. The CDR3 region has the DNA TGCAGTGCCCCGGGACCCCTTACCTACAATGAGCAGTTCTTC.

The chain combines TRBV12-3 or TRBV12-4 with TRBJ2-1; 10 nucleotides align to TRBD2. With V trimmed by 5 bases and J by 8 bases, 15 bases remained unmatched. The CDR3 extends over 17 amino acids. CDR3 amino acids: CASSPVPSGSGVDEQFF. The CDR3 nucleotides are TGTGCCAGCAGTCCGGTTCCTAGCGGGAGCGGGGTGGATGAGCAGTTCTTC.

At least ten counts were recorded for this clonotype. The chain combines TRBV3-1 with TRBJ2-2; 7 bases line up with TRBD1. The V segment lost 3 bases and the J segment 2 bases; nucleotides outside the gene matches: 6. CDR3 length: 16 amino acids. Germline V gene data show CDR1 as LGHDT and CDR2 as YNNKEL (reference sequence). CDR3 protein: CASSHTGTANTGELFF. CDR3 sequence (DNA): TGTGCCAGCAGCCACACCGGGACAGCTAACACCGGGGAGCTGTTTTTT.

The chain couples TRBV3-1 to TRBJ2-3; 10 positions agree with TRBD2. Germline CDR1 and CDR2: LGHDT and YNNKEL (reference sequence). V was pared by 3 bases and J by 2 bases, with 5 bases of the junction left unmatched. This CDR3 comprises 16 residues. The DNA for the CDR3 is TGTGCCAGCAGCCAGGGGACTAGCGACCCCACAGATACGCAGTATTTT. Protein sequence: CASSQGTSDPTDTQYF.

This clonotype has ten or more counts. The DNA of the CDR3 is TGTGCCAGCAGTTTATTGCCAGGGTCCTACGAGCAGTACTTC. Translation: CASSLLPGSYEQYF. The chain employs TRBV27 and TRBJ2-7; D may be TRBD1 (5 bases). V shed 1 base and J shed 1 base, with 8 bases lying between them. Per the germline V gene, CDR1 is MNHEY and CDR2 is SMNVEV (reference sequence). This CDR3 region has 14 residues.

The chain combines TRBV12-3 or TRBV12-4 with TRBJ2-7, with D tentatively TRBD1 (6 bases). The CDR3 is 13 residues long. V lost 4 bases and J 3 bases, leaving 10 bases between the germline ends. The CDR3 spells CASSSVDSYEQYF. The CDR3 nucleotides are TGTGCCAGCAGTTCAGTGGACAGCTACGAGCAGTACTTC.

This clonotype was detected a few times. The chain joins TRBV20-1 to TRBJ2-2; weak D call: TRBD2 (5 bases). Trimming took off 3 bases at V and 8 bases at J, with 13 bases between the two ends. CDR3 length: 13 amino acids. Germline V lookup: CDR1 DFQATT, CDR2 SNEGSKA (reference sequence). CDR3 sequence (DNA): TGCAGTGCTAGGAAGCGGCTAGAAGGGGAGCTGTTTTTT. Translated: CSARKRLEGELFF.

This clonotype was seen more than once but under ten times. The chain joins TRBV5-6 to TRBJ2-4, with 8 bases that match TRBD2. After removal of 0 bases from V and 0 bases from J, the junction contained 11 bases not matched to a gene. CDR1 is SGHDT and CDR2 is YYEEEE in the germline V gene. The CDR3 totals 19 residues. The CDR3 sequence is CASSLAVAGNLLAKNIQYF. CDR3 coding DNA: TGTGCCAGCAGCTTGGCCGTAGCGGGGAATCTTCTAGCCAAAAACATTCAGTACTTC.

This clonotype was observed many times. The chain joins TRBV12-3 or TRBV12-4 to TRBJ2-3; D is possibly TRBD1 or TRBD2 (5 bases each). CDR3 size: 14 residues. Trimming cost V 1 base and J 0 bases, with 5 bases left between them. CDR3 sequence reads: CASSLGGSTDTQYF. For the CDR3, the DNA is TGTGCCAGCAGTTTAGGGGGGAGCACAGATACGCAGTATTTT.

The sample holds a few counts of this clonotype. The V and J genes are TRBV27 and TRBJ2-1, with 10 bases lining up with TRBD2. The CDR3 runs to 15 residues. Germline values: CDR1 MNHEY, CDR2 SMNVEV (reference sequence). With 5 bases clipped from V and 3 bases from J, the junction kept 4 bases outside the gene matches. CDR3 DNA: TGTGCCAGCAGTATCGAGCGGGGGGGCTACAATGAGCAGTTCTTC. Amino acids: CASSIERGGYNEQFF.

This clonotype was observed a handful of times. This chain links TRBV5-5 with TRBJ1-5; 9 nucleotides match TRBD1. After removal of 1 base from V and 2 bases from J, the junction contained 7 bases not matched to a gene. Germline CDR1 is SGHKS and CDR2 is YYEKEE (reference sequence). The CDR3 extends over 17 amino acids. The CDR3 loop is CASSLWGQGVGNQPQHF. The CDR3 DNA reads TGTGCCAGCAGCTTGTGGGGACAGGGTGTAGGCAATCAGCCCCAGCATTTT.